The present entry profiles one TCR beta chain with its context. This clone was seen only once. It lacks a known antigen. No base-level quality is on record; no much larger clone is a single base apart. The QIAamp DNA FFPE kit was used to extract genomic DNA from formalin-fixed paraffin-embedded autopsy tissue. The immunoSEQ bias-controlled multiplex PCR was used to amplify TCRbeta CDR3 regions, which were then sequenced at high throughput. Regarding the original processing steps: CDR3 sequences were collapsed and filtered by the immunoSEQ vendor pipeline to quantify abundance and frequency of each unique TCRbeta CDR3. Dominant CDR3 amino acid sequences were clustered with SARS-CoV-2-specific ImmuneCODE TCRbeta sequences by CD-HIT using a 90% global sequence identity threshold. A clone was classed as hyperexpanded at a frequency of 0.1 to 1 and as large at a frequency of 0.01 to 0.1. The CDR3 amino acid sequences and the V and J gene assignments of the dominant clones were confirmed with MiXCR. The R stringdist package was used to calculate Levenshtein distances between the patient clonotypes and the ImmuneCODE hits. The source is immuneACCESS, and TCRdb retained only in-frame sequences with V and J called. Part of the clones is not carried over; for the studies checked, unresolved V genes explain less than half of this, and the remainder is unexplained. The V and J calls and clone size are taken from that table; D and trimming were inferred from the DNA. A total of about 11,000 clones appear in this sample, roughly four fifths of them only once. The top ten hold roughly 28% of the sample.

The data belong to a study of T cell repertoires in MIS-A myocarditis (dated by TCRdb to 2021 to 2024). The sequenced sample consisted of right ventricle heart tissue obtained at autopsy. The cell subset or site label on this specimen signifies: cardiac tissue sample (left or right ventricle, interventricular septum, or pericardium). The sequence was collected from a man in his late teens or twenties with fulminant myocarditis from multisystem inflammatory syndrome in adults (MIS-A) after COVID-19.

The nucleotide sequence reads TGTGCCAGCAGCTTGGAGGAGACAGGGGACAGGGCATACGAGCAGTACTTC. It is translated as CASSLEETGDRAYEQYF. The chain is assembled from TRBV5-8 and TRBJ2-7, with TRBD1 matching 9 junction bases. CDR1 and CDR2 were assigned from the germline V gene as SGHTS and YDEGEE. Trimming takes 0 bases off V and 4 bases off J; junction bases not matched to a gene: 11. The CDR3 starts with the cysteine, ends with the phenylalanine, and has 17 residues. Only the CDR3 DNA stays, 51 bases, in frame from base 1.